The clone carrying this T cell receptor (beta chain) has more than one count but fewer than ten. Antigen: not known. Data came from immunoSEQ multiplex PCR; TCRdb stores just in-frame clones and leaves some out. The profile shows more than 4,000 clones, about three fifths of them singletons. The data derive from a study of CD8 T cell repertoires and HIV-1 epitope variants. Study summary: T cells were stimulated with Twenty-five Gag and Nef peptides separately. Epitopes were three Gag families plus Nef HW9 and YT9. 1M T cells were kept uncultured as a baseline.

The sample comprised cultured CD8+ T cells derived from PBMCs. This sequence was found in a male donor with HIV.

CDR3 in amino acids: CASSLSQGISYNEQFF. The CDR3 nucleotides are TGTGCCAGCAGTTTATCACAGGGGATATCCTACAATGAGCAGTTCTTC. The gene calls are TRBV28 and TRBJ2-1; 7 bases are a match to TRBD1. Germline values: CDR1 MDHEN, CDR2 SYDVKM. The CDR3 has 16 residues. Trimming at V came to 1 base and at J to 1 base, leaving 4 bases not matched to a gene.